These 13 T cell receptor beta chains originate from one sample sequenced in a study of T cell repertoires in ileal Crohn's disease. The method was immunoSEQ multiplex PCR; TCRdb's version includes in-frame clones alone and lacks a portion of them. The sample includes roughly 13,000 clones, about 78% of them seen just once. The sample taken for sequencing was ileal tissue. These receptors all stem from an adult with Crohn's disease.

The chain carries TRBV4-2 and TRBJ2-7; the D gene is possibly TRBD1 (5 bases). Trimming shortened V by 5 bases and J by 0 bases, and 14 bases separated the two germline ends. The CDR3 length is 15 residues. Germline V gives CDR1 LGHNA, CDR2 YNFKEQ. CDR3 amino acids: CASSSTDRASYEQYF. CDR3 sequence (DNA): TGTGCCAGCAGCTCAACCGACAGAGCCTCCTACGAGCAGTACTTC.

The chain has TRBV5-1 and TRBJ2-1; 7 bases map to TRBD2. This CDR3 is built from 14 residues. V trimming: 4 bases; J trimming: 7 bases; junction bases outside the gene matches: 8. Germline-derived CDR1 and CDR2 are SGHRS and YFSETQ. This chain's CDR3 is CASSPEAGRNEQFF. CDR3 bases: TGCGCCAGCAGCCCCGAAGCGGGGCGAAATGAGCAGTTCTTC.

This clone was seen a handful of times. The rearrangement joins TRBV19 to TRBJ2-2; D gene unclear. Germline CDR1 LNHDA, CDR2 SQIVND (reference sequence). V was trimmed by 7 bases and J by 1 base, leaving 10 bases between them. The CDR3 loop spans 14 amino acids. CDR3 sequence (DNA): TGTGCCAGTATCTACAGAGTGAACACCGGGGAGCTGTTTTTT. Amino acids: CASIYRVNTGELFF. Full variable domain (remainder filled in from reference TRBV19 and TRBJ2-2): DGGITQSPKYLFRKEGQNVTLSCEQNLNHDAMYWYRQDPGQGLRLIYYSQIVNDFQKGDIAEGYSVSREKKESFPLTVTSAQKNPTAFYLCASIYRVNTGELFFGEGSRLTVL.

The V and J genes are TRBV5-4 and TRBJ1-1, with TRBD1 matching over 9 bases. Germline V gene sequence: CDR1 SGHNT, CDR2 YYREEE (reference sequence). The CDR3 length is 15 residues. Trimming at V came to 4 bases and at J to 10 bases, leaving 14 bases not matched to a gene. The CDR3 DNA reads TGTGCCAGCAGCCTGCGATCCGGGACAGGGCTTCGAGCTTTCTTT. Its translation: CASSLRSGTGLRAFF.

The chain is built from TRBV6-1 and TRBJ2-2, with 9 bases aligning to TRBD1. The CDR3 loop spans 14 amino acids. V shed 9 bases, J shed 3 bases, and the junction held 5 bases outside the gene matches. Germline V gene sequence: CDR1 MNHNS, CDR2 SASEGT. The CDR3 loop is CASTGGQDTGELFF. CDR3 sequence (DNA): TGTGCCAGTACAGGGGGCCAAGACACCGGGGAGCTGTTTTTT.

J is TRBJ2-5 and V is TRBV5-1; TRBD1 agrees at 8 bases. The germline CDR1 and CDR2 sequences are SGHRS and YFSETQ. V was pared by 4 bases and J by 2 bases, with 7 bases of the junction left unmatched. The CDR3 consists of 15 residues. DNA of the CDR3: TGCGCCAGCAGCCCCCGCGGGACAGGACAAGAGACCCAGTACTTC. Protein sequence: CASSPRGTGQETQYF.

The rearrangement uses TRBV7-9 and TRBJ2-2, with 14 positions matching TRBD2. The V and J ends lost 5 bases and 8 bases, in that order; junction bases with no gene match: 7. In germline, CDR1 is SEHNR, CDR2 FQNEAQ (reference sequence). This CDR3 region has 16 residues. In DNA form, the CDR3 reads TGTGCCAGCAGCGGAGCCGGGACTAGCGGGAGTGGGGAGCTGTTTTTT. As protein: CASSGAGTSGSGELFF.

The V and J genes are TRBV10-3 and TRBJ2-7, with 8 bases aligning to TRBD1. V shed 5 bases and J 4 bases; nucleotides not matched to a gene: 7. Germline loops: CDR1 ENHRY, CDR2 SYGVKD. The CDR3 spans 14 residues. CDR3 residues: CAISSGQGSYEQYF. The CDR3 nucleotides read TGTGCCATCAGTTCCGGACAGGGCTCATACGAGCAGTACTTC.

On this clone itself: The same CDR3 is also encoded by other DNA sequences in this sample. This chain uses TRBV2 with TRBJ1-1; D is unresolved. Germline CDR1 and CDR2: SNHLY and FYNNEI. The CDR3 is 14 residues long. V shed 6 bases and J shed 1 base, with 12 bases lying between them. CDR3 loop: CASRDLRENTEAFF. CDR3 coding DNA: TGTGCCAGCAGAGACCTCCGGGAGAACACTGAAGCTTTCTTT.

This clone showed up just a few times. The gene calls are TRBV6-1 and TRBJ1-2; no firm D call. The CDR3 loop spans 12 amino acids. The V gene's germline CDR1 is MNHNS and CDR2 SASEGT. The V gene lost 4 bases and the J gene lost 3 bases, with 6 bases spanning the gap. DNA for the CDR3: TGTGCCAGCAGTGTGGAGGACTATGGCTACACCTTC. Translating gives CASSVEDYGYTF.

The CDR3 reads CASSRGLNTDTQYF. Here the CDR3 DNA reads TGTGCCAGCAGCAGGGGCCTAAACACAGATACGCAGTATTTT. This chain joins TRBV6-1 and TRBJ2-3; maybe TRBD1 (6 bases). CDR1 is MNHNS and CDR2 is SASEGT in the germline V gene. This CDR3 contains 14 residues. Trimming took 6 bases from V and 2 from J, leaving 12 bases between them.

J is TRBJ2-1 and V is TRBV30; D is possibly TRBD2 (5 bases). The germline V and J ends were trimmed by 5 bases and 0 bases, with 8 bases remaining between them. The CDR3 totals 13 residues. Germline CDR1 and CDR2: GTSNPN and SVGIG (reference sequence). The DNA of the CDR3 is TGTGCCTGGTCAACTAGCTCCTACAATGAGCAGTTCTTC. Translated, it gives CAWSTSSYNEQFF.

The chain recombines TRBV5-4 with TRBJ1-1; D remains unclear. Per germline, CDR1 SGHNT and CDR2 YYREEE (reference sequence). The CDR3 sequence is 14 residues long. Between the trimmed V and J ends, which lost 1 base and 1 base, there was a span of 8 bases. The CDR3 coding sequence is TGTGCCAGCAGCTTGATGCACAAGAACACTGAAGCTTTCTTT. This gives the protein CASSLMHKNTEAFF.